This T cell receptor (beta chain) originates from a study of blood T cell repertoires in COVID-19. Germline V gives CDR1 SQVTM, CDR2 ANQGSEA. The CDR3 consists of 15 residues. V was cut by 3 bases and J by 0 bases, with 14 bases left in between. The study drew participants aged 18 to 89 years from roughly 25 US areas. Recovered status applied to Cohort 3 donors who had two consecutive negative PCRs. It also applied to those with clearance or with symptom resolution. TCRdb's copy holds only in-frame clones and misses some; the assay was immunoSEQ multiplex PCR. The sample contains approximately 250,000 clones, roughly 91% of which appear only once.

Sequenced: PBMCs or T cells enriched from blood (not recorded which). The clonotype originates from a young woman who had recovered from COVID-19. The chain uses TRBV29-1 and TRBJ1-1; possible D gene TRBD1, 6 bases. CDR3 nucleotides: TGCAGCGTTGAGTCGCAGGGGAAGGTGAACACTGAAGCTTTCTTT. It translates to CSVESQGKVNTEAFF.